The sequence of this TCR beta chain was determined in a study of graft-versus-host responses after intestinal transplantation. About the study: Recipients underwent multivisceral, liver-intestinal, or isolated intestinal transplants. Every recipient underwent anti-thymocyte globulin induction, then tacrolimus and steroids for 3 to 4 years.

Findings and limits, study-wide: Within the allografts of patients who had graft-donor T cell macrochimerism, graft-versus-host to host-versus-graft clonal ratios were high.

Repertoires were generated with immunoSEQ multiplex PCR, while TCRdb's copy carries only in-frame clones and drops some. Here the sample spans 80,000 or so clones, roughly 90% being singletons. Concerning this clone itself: As yet, its antigen is unknown.

The germline V and J ends were trimmed by 1 base and 5 bases, with 8 bases remaining between them. The germline V gene has CDR1 MDHEN and CDR2 SYDVKM. The CDR3 has 13 amino acids. This sequence was found in a human patient who received an intestinal transplant, so some T cells may come from the graft donor. The V call is TRBV28, the J call TRBJ1-1; D uncertain. This specimen consisted of PBMCs, obtained 98 days after intestinal transplantation. The CDR3 is CASSLSQYTEAFF. For the CDR3, the DNA is TGTGCCAGCAGTTTATCCCAGTATACTGAAGCTTTCTTT.